The entry below describes one T cell receptor (beta chain). This record belongs to a study of T-cell memory formation after mild COVID-19. The CDR3 is 15 amino acids. V gave up 9 bases and J gave up 0 bases, with 15 bases separating them. Germline loops: CDR1 KGHDR, CDR2 SFDVKD. TCRdb ran MiXCR on the 5' RACE reads and lists one entry per CDR3 protein. Of about 150,000 distinct CDR3 sequences listed, roughly 21% were seen once; the top ten hold around 2%. The source is an adult woman who had mild COVID-19 (a few samples of this study predate the infection). Cell type and time point are not known. Sequencing was carried out using PBMCs or a T cell subset sorted from them (not recorded which). V usage is TRBV24-1 and J usage is TRBJ2-3; the D is unclear. CDR3 protein: CATQQSKLSTDTQYF. CDR3 coding DNA: TGTGCCACCCAACAGTCAAAGCTTAGCACAGATACGCAGTATTTT.